This T cell receptor (beta chain) was recovered during a study of vaccination and CD4 T cells after COVID-19. J was trimmed by 4 bases and V by 6 bases; bases with no gene match: 4. Germline lookup yields CDR1 WNHNN and CDR2 SYGVQD (reference sequence). The CDR3 runs to 14 residues. Treatment defined: roughly 10-day PBMC culture with coronavirus spike peptide pools or control peptides (ViraFEST assay). With around ten days of culture completed, CD4+ T cells were isolated by negative selection. With the Oncomine TCR Beta short-read assay, DNA from cultured CD4+ T cells was sequenced. Genomic DNA was extracted from cultured CD4+ T cells. MiXCR, run by TCRdb on the PCR reads, gives a single entry per CDR3 protein. Among some 15,000 distinct CDR3 sequences listed, 21% were seen once. Notes on this clonotype: Its antigen is not identified.

The sequencing used CD4+ T cells from blood, cultured in vitro, collected before SARS-CoV-2 vaccination. V and J are TRBV10-1 and TRBJ2-1, with 9 bases fitting TRBD2. This sequence originates from a human donor who received a COVID-19 vaccine. Here the CDR3 DNA reads TGCGCCAGCAGCCCTAGCGGGGAATACAATGAGCAGTTCTTC. Encoded protein: CASSPSGEYNEQFF.